The sample holds a few counts of the clone carrying this T cell receptor beta chain. Its antigen is currently unknown. The sample belongs to a study of blood T cells in healthy people across ages. Findings and limits, study-wide: Among T cells, TCR beta diversity per million cells dropped roughly linearly as age rose. Compared with aged donors, long-lived donors showed fewer expanded clones, suggesting selection.

Germline V gene sequence: CDR1 SGDLS, CDR2 YYNGEE. V lost 3 bases and J lost 5, with 11 bases in between. This CDR3 spans 13 amino acids. Sample-barcoded 5' priming and a J-beta primer mix drove a second PCR of about 7 to 12 cycles. TCRdb redid the calling of the 5' RACE reads with MiXCR, one entry per CDR3 protein. The repertoire holds around 800,000 distinct CDR3 sequences, about 45% seen once, with about a sixth in the top ten. The sequence was obtained from a man at least 80 years old in good health. J is TRBJ1-1 and V is TRBV9, with D perhaps matching TRBD1 (5 bases). The sample taken for sequencing was blood. CDR3 sequence: CASSETVGTEAFF. For the CDR3, the DNA is TGTGCCAGCAGCGAGACAGTGGGGACTGAAGCTTTCTTT. Using reference TRBV9 and TRBJ1-1 for the parts outside the CDR3, the full variable domain is DSGVTQTPKHLITATGQRVTLRCSPRSGDLSVYWYQQSLDQGLQFLIQYYNGEERAKGNILERFSAQQFPDLHSELNLSSLELGDSALYFCASSETVGTEAFFGQGTRLTVV.